The rows below give T cell receptor beta chains drawn from one sample of a study of monozygotic twins with inflammatory bowel disease. Using the 5' RACE reads, TCRdb records one entry per CDR3 protein without DNA. This sample's clone table lists 300,000 to 400,000 distinct CDR3 sequences. Sequencing was performed on blood. The receptors stem from a human donor with ulcerative colitis or Crohn's disease, or a healthy co-twin of an affected twin (not recorded which). Both conserved end residues are part of each CDR3. Size is stated for part of the rows, as once, few or many counts, or as a class when the clone is expanded.

j_gene | abundance | v_gene | CDR3aa
TRBJ2-2 | . | TRBV6-5 | CASSPQGAAGELFF
TRBJ2-3 | . | TRBV24-1 | CATSDFSRGGTDTQYF
TRBJ2-7 | . | TRBV28 | CASSSLAGGLGEQYF
TRBJ2-7 | . | TRBV11-2 | CASSLDRGGLYEQYF
TRBJ1-2 | . | TRBV4-1 | CASSQGDRDTYSPNYGYTF
TRBJ1-5 | . | TRBV5-6 | CASSSWGFNQPQHF
TRBJ2-1 | medium-sized | TRBV7-2 | CASSPYNEQFF
TRBJ2-4 | . | TRBV18 | CASSHEGDAKNIQYF
TRBJ1-4 | . | TRBV11-2 | CASSLDPSPGAGVLFF
TRBJ2-7 | . | TRBV12-3/TRBV12-4 | CASSSPRWEQYF
TRBJ2-1 | . | TRBV20-1 | CSAFGLAGASYNEQFF
TRBJ2-5 | . | TRBV5-1 | CASSLTEETQYF
TRBJ2-7 | . | TRBV5-5 | CASSVASGLVREQYF
TRBJ2-2 | . | TRBV9 | CASSVATGPRPGELFF
TRBJ2-3 | . | TRBV7-8 | CASSLARLTFKVTQYF
TRBJ2-3 | . | TRBV11-3 | CASSYYTGGIDTQYF
TRBJ2-2 | . | TRBV27 | CASSLSGFGELFF
TRBJ1-2 | . | TRBV25-1 | CASTGRVKGYTF
TRBJ2-2 | . | TRBV28 | CASSFPPSGYAANTGELFF
TRBJ2-2 | . | TRBV10-2 | CASSEPPGVRPTGELFF
TRBJ2-3 | . | TRBV12-3/TRBV12-4 | CASSFALAADTQYF
TRBJ1-5 | . | TRBV4-3 | CASSQTTGANQPQHF
TRBJ1-4 | . | TRBV29-1 | CSALQGSNEKLFF
TRBJ2-2 | . | TRBV27 | CASSYSGATGELFF